A selection of T cell receptor beta chains follows, all from one sample in a study of cytomegalovirus exposure and HLA in healthy donors. Generated by immunoSEQ multiplex PCR, the TCRdb table keeps only in-frame clones and is missing some. Counted here are 66,000 or so clones, about 97% occurring once; the ten biggest clones make up around 1.5%. What was sequenced was PBMCs. The receptors originated from a woman between 18 and 30 years old in good health and CMV-seropositive. The CDR3 runs from the conserved cysteine through the conserved F or W. The order of the fields is CDR3 protein, CDR3 DNA, J gene, V gene, clone size, D gene. A D gene is named only where the DNA matches it firmly. Where a row states a size, it is once, few, many or the class of an expanded clone; other rows omit it.

cdr3_aa: CASSIGRGMNTEAFF; cdr3_nt: TGTGCCAGTAGTATAGGGAGAGGTATGAACACTGAAGCTTTCTTT; j_call: TRBJ1-1; v_call: TRBV19; clone_size: -; d_call: -
cdr3_aa: CASSAATAVEQYF; cdr3_nt: TGTGCCAGCAGCGCCGCGACAGCTGTCGAGCAGTACTTC; j_call: TRBJ2-7; v_call: TRBV2; clone_size: -; d_call: -
cdr3_aa: CASSFTPGGNTEAFF; cdr3_nt: TGTGCCAGCAGCTTCACCCCCGGGGGGAACACTGAAGCTTTCTTT; j_call: TRBJ1-1; v_call: TRBV7-2; clone_size: -; d_call: -
cdr3_aa: CSVLRLNTEAFF; cdr3_nt: TGCAGCGTTCTTAGATTGAACACTGAAGCTTTCTTT; j_call: TRBJ1-1; v_call: TRBV29-1; clone_size: -; d_call: -
cdr3_aa: CASSALGQGPPQPQHF; cdr3_nt: TGTGCCAGCAGCGCTCTCGGACAGGGGCCCCCTCAGCCCCAGCATTTT; j_call: TRBJ1-5; v_call: TRBV7-9; clone_size: -; d_call: TRBD1
cdr3_aa: CAAQRDRPGGNIQYF; cdr3_nt: TGTGCCGCGCAACGGGACCGCCCAGGGGGAAACATTCAGTACTTC; j_call: TRBJ2-4; v_call: TRBV28; clone_size: -; d_call: TRBD1
cdr3_aa: CASSVGGGGQEKLFF; cdr3_nt: TGTGCCAGCAGCGTAGGGGGCGGGGGGCAAGAAAAACTGTTTTTT; j_call: TRBJ1-4; v_call: TRBV9; clone_size: -; d_call: -
cdr3_aa: CASSQLLEGYEQYF; cdr3_nt: TGCGCCAGCAGCCAATTGTTGGAGGGGTACGAGCAGTACTTC; j_call: TRBJ2-7; v_call: TRBV4-1; clone_size: -; d_call: -
cdr3_aa: CASRGTPSGANVLTF; cdr3_nt: TGTGCCAGTAGGGGGACACCCTCTGGGGCCAACGTCCTGACTTTC; j_call: TRBJ2-6; v_call: TRBV19; clone_size: once; d_call: -
cdr3_aa: CASSLRLAGGTDTQYF; cdr3_nt: TGTGCCAGCAGCTTGCGCCTAGCGGGAGGAACAGATACGCAGTATTTT; j_call: TRBJ2-3; v_call: TRBV5-6; clone_size: -; d_call: TRBD2
cdr3_aa: CASSWPGTGYEKLFF; cdr3_nt: TGTGCCAGCAGTTGGCCCGGGACAGGGTACGAAAAACTGTTTTTT; j_call: TRBJ1-4; v_call: TRBV6-6; clone_size: -; d_call: TRBD1
cdr3_aa: CASSLLDNNQPQHF; cdr3_nt: TGTGCCAGTAGTCTTTTAGATAACAATCAGCCCCAGCATTTT; j_call: TRBJ1-5; v_call: TRBV19; clone_size: -; d_call: -
cdr3_aa: CASSPQGAMYNEQFF; cdr3_nt: TGTGCCAGCAGTCCACAGGGGGCTATGTACAATGAGCAGTTCTTC; j_call: TRBJ2-1; v_call: TRBV27; clone_size: -; d_call: TRBD1
cdr3_aa: CASSSLQGRETQYF; cdr3_nt: TGTGCCAGCAGCTCCCTACAGGGGAGGGAGACCCAGTACTTC; j_call: TRBJ2-5; v_call: TRBV7-9; clone_size: -; d_call: -
cdr3_aa: CASSPRTSSRYEQYF; cdr3_nt: TGTGCCAGCAGCCCTCGGACTAGCAGTAGGTACGAGCAGTACTTC; j_call: TRBJ2-7; v_call: TRBV7-9; clone_size: -; d_call: TRBD2
cdr3_aa: CASRSGTLVGELFF; cdr3_nt: TGTGCCAGCAGATCCGGGACTTTAGTCGGGGAGCTGTTTTTT; j_call: TRBJ2-2; v_call: TRBV28; clone_size: -; d_call: -
cdr3_aa: CAISETGSNQPQHF; cdr3_nt: TGTGCCATCAGTGAAACAGGGTCCAATCAGCCCCAGCATTTT; j_call: TRBJ1-5; v_call: TRBV10-3; clone_size: -; d_call: -
cdr3_aa: CASRSTSGVFYTQYF; cdr3_nt: TGTGCCAGCAGGTCCACTAGCGGGGTTTTTTATACCCAGTACTTC; j_call: TRBJ2-5; v_call: TRBV28; clone_size: -; d_call: TRBD2
cdr3_aa: CASSDQGAWQETQYF; cdr3_nt: TGTGCCAGCAGTGACCAGGGGGCTTGGCAAGAGACCCAGTACTTC; j_call: TRBJ2-5; v_call: TRBV6-1; clone_size: -; d_call: TRBD1
cdr3_aa: CATGSSGDPNEKLFF; cdr3_nt: TGTGCCACCGGTAGTTCAGGGGATCCCAATGAAAAACTGTTTTTT; j_call: TRBJ1-4; v_call: TRBV27; clone_size: -; d_call: -
cdr3_aa: CASMRSSYEQYF; cdr3_nt: TGTGCCAGCATGAGGAGCTCCTACGAGCAGTACTTC; j_call: TRBJ2-7; v_call: TRBV27; clone_size: -; d_call: -
cdr3_aa: CASSSSQGATDTQYF; cdr3_nt: TGTGCCAGCAGCTCCTCCCAGGGGGCAACAGATACGCAGTATTTT; j_call: TRBJ2-3; v_call: TRBV7-3; clone_size: -; d_call: TRBD1
cdr3_aa: CASRTGTGDYGYTF; cdr3_nt: TGTGCCAGCAGAACCGGGACAGGGGACTATGGCTACACCTTC; j_call: TRBJ1-2; v_call: TRBV28; clone_size: -; d_call: TRBD1
cdr3_aa: CASRSWGVSGTGELFF; cdr3_nt: TGTGCCAGCAGGTCTTGGGGGGTTTCAGGGACCGGGGAGCTGTTTTTT; j_call: TRBJ2-2; v_call: TRBV25-1; clone_size: -; d_call: -
cdr3_aa: CASSLGETEDYYEQYF; cdr3_nt: TGTGCCAGCAGCTTAGGAGAGACAGAGGACTACTACGAGCAGTACTTC; j_call: TRBJ2-7; v_call: TRBV7-9; clone_size: -; d_call: -
cdr3_aa: CASIRAGSYNEQFF; cdr3_nt: TGTGCCAGCATCAGAGCAGGCTCCTACAATGAGCAGTTCTTC; j_call: TRBJ2-1; v_call: TRBV6-5; clone_size: -; d_call: -
cdr3_aa: CASSVESTGVLGEQFF; cdr3_nt: TGTGCCAGCAGCGTAGAGTCAACAGGGGTCTTGGGTGAGCAGTTCTTC; j_call: TRBJ2-1; v_call: TRBV9; clone_size: -; d_call: TRBD1
cdr3_aa: CASRTTSQYNEQFF; cdr3_nt: TGTGCCAGCAGAACGACTAGCCAATACAATGAGCAGTTCTTC; j_call: TRBJ2-1; v_call: TRBV2; clone_size: -; d_call: TRBD2
cdr3_aa: CASSEARGGTGHNEQFF; cdr3_nt: TGTGCCAGCAGTGAAGCGCGGGGGGGGACAGGTCACAATGAGCAGTTCTTC; j_call: TRBJ2-1; v_call: TRBV6-1; clone_size: -; d_call: -
cdr3_aa: CAFTRTLSGNTIYF; cdr3_nt: TGTGCCTTCACACGAACCCTTTCTGGAAACACCATATATTTT; j_call: TRBJ1-3; v_call: TRBV30; clone_size: -; d_call: -
cdr3_aa: CASSSGQLIAGELFF; cdr3_nt: TGTGCCAGCAGCAGCGGCCAACTTATCGCCGGGGAGCTGTTTTTT; j_call: TRBJ2-2; v_call: TRBV28; clone_size: -; d_call: -
cdr3_aa: CASTPGKPYEQYF; cdr3_nt: TGTGCCAGCACCCCAGGGAAACCCTACGAGCAGTACTTC; j_call: TRBJ2-7; v_call: TRBV28; clone_size: -; d_call: -
cdr3_aa: CASSSYEHYEQFF; cdr3_nt: TGTGCCAGCAGTTCGTATGAACATTATGAGCAGTTCTTC; j_call: TRBJ2-1; v_call: TRBV27; clone_size: once; d_call: -
cdr3_aa: CASSNRGDNYGYTF; cdr3_nt: TGTGCCAGCAGCAACAGGGGGGACAACTATGGCTACACCTTC; j_call: TRBJ1-2; v_call: TRBV6-1; clone_size: -; d_call: TRBD1
cdr3_aa: CASSNYVGGYEQYF; cdr3_nt: TGTGCCAGCAGTAATTATGTAGGGGGATACGAGCAGTACTTC; j_call: TRBJ2-7; v_call: TRBV27; clone_size: -; d_call: -
cdr3_aa: CASSFQPPGQGEGYTF; cdr3_nt: TGCGCCAGCAGCTTCCAACCCCCGGGACAGGGTGAAGGCTACACCTTC; j_call: TRBJ1-2; v_call: TRBV5-1; clone_size: once; d_call: TRBD1
cdr3_aa: CASSLGTASYEQYF; cdr3_nt: TGTGCCAGCTCACTTGGGACAGCTTCCTACGAGCAGTACTTC; j_call: TRBJ2-7; v_call: TRBV18; clone_size: once; d_call: TRBD1
cdr3_aa: CASSLSPDNEQFF; cdr3_nt: TGTGCCAGCAGCTTGTCCCCCGACAATGAGCAGTTCTTC; j_call: TRBJ2-1; v_call: TRBV5-4; clone_size: -; d_call: -
cdr3_aa: CASSTGVGQPQHF; cdr3_nt: TGTGCCAGCAGTACAGGGGTCGGTCAGCCCCAGCATTTT; j_call: TRBJ1-5; v_call: TRBV2; clone_size: once; d_call: TRBD1
cdr3_aa: CASSPFGGRASYEQYF; cdr3_nt: TGTGCCAGCAGCCCTTTCGGCGGGAGGGCCTCCTACGAGCAGTACTTC; j_call: TRBJ2-7; v_call: TRBV5-5; clone_size: -; d_call: TRBD2
cdr3_aa: CASSPAGEQFF; cdr3_nt: TGTGCCAGCTCGCCAGCAGGTGAGCAGTTCTTC; j_call: TRBJ2-1; v_call: TRBV18; clone_size: -; d_call: -
cdr3_aa: CASSVTIGTGGFNQPQHF; cdr3_nt: TGTGCCAGTAGTGTTACAATTGGGACAGGGGGTTTCAATCAGCCCCAGCATTTT; j_call: TRBJ1-5; v_call: TRBV19; clone_size: -; d_call: TRBD1
cdr3_aa: CASSQQARGRTEAFF; cdr3_nt: TGCGCCAGCAGCCAACAAGCCAGGGGGCGCACTGAAGCTTTCTTT; j_call: TRBJ1-1; v_call: TRBV5-1; clone_size: -; d_call: TRBD1
cdr3_aa: CASSLVGTSRIYRHNEQFF; cdr3_nt: TGTGCCAGCAGCTTAGTAGGGACTAGCCGTATCTACCGTCACAATGAGCAGTTCTTC; j_call: TRBJ2-1; v_call: TRBV7-2; clone_size: -; d_call: TRBD2
cdr3_aa: CASSYSGTGNTEAFF; cdr3_nt: TGTGCCAGCAGCTACAGCGGGACAGGGAACACTGAAGCTTTCTTT; j_call: TRBJ1-1; v_call: TRBV7-3; clone_size: -; d_call: TRBD1
cdr3_aa: CASSLRDRGHQPQHF; cdr3_nt: TGTGCCAGCAGTTTGCGGGACAGGGGGCATCAGCCCCAGCATTTT; j_call: TRBJ1-5; v_call: TRBV28; clone_size: -; d_call: TRBD1
cdr3_aa: CASSITGGAVGYTF; cdr3_nt: TGTGCCAGTAGTATCACAGGGGGCGCGGTTGGCTACACCTTC; j_call: TRBJ1-2; v_call: TRBV19; clone_size: -; d_call: TRBD1
cdr3_aa: CASSLAGLNSGNTIYF; cdr3_nt: TGTGCCAGCAGTTTAGCGGGGCTCAACTCTGGAAACACCATATATTTT; j_call: TRBJ1-3; v_call: TRBV28; clone_size: -; d_call: -
cdr3_aa: CSVEDRTGGLTEAFF; cdr3_nt: TGCAGCGTTGAAGATAGAACAGGGGGCCTAACTGAAGCTTTCTTT; j_call: TRBJ1-1; v_call: TRBV29-1; clone_size: -; d_call: TRBD1
cdr3_aa: CASSHLTNRDSQYF; cdr3_nt: TGCGCCAGCAGCCACCTTACCAACCGGGACAGCCAGTACTTC; j_call: TRBJ2-5; v_call: TRBV4-1; clone_size: -; d_call: TRBD1
cdr3_aa: CASSLRTGTYEQYF; cdr3_nt: TGCGCCAGCAGCTTACGGACAGGGACCTACGAGCAGTACTTC; j_call: TRBJ2-7; v_call: TRBV5-1; clone_size: -; d_call: TRBD1
cdr3_aa: CASSLDPGGGNTIYF; cdr3_nt: TGTGCCAGCAGCTTAGATCCAGGAGGGGGAAACACCATATATTTT; j_call: TRBJ1-3; v_call: TRBV7-2; clone_size: -; d_call: -
cdr3_aa: CASSPEVAYEQYF; cdr3_nt: TGTGCCAGCTCACCAGAGGTCGCATACGAGCAGTACTTC; j_call: TRBJ2-7; v_call: TRBV18; clone_size: -; d_call: -
cdr3_aa: CASSLRSSGRYNEQFF; cdr3_nt: TGTGCCAGCAGCTTAAGGTCTAGCGGGAGGTACAATGAGCAGTTCTTC; j_call: TRBJ2-1; v_call: TRBV5-5; clone_size: -; d_call: TRBD2